This T cell receptor beta chain came from a study of Ad26.COV2.S vaccination and SARS-CoV-2 variants. Overall study: Donor joined the COV1001 Ad26.COV2.S trial arm. Into the muscle, Ad26.COV2.S was dosed once or twice, 56 days apart.

The repertoire was sequenced with immunoSEQ multiplex PCR; TCRdb's copy has only in-frame clones and lacks some. The sample shows roughly 270,000 clones, around 87% of them seen only once. With 0 bases removed from V and 0 bases from J, the gap between germline ends came to 2 bases. Germline CDR1 and CDR2: SGDLS and YYNGEE. This CDR3 has 13 amino acids. Treatment indicated: roughly 20 received Ad26.COV2.S at low or high dose, single or two shots; roughly five received placebo; per-sample allocation not given. Following the first vaccine or placebo injection, samples were taken on day 63. Sequencing was performed on peripheral blood, taken in a trial of Ad26.COV2.S vaccine versus placebo. V usage is TRBV9 and J usage is TRBJ2-3; D not certain. This clonotype was sampled from a person between 18 and 65 years old who received the Ad26.COV2.S COVID-19 vaccine or a placebo. The CDR3 nucleotides read TGTGCCAGCAGCGTAGAGAGCACAGATACGCAGTATTTT. This sequence encodes CASSVESTDTQYF.